Sequencing of this TCR beta chain was carried out in a study of beta chain features in type 1 diabetes. The CDR3 has 15 amino acids. V shed 5 bases, J shed 2 bases, and the junction held 7 bases outside the gene matches. CDR1 and CDR2 from the germline V gene are SEHNR and FQNEAQ (reference sequence). About this clone: Its antigen is undetermined.

Investigators reverse transcribed all isolated RNA, so they sequenced expressed TCRB transcripts. The data were produced by immunoSEQ multiplex PCR, yet TCRdb's version contains in-frame clones alone and is incomplete. The sample yields 310,000 or so clones, around 8% seen once. Overall study findings and caveats: Across all four CD4+ subsets, people with type 1 diabetes showed modestly shorter TCRB CDR3s.

This sequence was found in a woman under 30 in good health. The specimen sequenced was central memory CD4+ T cells from blood. V usage is TRBV7-9 and J usage is TRBJ2-7; TRBD2 matches 9 bases. CDR3 sequence: CASSVSGSQAYEQYF. The CDR3 nucleotides read TGTGCCAGCAGCGTTAGCGGGAGTCAGGCCTACGAGCAGTACTTC.